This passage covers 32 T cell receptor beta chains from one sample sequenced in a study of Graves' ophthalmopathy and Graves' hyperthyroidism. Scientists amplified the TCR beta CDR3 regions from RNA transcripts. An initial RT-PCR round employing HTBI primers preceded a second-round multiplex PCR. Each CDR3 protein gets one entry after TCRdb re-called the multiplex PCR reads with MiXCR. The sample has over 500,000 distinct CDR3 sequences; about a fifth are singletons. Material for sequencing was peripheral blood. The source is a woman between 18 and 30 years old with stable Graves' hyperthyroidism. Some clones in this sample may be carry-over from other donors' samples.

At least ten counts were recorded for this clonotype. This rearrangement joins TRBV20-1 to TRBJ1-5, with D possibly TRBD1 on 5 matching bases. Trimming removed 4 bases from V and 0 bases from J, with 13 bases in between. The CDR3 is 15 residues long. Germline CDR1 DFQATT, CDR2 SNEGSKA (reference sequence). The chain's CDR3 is CSATPGTHSNQPQHF. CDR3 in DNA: TGCAGTGCTACCCCGGGGACCCATAGCAATCAGCCCCAGCATTTT.

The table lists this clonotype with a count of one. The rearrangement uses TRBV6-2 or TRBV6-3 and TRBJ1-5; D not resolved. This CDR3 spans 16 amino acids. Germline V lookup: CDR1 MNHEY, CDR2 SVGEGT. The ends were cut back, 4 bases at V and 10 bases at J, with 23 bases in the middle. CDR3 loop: CASSFDPSPDSVPQHF. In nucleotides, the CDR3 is TGTGCCAGCAGTTTTGACCCCTCGCCCGACTCGGTCCCCCAGCATTTT.

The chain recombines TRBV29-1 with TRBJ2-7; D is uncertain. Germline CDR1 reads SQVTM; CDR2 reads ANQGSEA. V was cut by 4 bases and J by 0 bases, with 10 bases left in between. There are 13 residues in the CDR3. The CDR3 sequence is CSVVGVSSYEQYF. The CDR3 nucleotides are TGCAGCGTTGTCGGCGTTAGCTCCTACGAGCAGTACTTC.

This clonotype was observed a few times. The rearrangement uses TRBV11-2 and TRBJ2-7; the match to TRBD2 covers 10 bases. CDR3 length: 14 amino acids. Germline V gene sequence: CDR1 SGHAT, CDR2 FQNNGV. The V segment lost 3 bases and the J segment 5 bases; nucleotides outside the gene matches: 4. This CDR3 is CASSLSGRADEQYF. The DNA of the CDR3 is TGTGCCAGCAGCTTGAGCGGGAGGGCCGACGAGCAGTACTTC.

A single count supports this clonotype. The CDR3 coding sequence is TGCAGTGCTCCCCCAGGGGCGGGCGTGGAGACCCAGTACTTC. Protein sequence: CSAPPGAGVETQYF. The chain employs TRBV20-1 and TRBJ2-5; perhaps TRBD1 as D (6 bases). CDR3 length: 14 amino acids. Germline V gene sequence: CDR1 DFQATT, CDR2 SNEGSKA (reference sequence). The V gene lost 5 bases and the J gene lost 5 bases, with 18 bases spanning the gap.

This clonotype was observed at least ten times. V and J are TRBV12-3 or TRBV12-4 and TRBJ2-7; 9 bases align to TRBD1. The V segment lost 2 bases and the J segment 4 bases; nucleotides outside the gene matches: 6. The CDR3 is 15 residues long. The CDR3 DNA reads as TGTGCCAGCAGTTTACAACAGGGGGCCAATTACGAGCAGTACTTC. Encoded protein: CASSLQQGANYEQYF.

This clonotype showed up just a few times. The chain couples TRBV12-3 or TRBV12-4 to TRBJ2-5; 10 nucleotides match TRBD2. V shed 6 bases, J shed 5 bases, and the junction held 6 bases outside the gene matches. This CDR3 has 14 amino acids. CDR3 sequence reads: CASRSAGGSETQYF. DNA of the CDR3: TGTGCCAGCAGATCAGCGGGGGGGAGTGAGACCCAGTACTTC.

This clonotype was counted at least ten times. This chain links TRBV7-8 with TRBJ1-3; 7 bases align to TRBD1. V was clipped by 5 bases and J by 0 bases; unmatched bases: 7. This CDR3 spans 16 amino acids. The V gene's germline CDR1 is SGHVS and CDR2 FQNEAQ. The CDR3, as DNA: TGTGCCAGCAGCGGACAGGCGATTGTCTCTGGAAACACCATATATTTT. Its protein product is CASSGQAIVSGNTIYF.

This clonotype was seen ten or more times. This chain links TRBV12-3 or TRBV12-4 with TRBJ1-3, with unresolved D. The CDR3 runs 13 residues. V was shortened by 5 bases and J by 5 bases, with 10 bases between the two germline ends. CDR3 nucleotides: TGTGCCAGCAGTCCGGGCCAAAGAAACACCATATATTTT. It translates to CASSPGQRNTIYF.

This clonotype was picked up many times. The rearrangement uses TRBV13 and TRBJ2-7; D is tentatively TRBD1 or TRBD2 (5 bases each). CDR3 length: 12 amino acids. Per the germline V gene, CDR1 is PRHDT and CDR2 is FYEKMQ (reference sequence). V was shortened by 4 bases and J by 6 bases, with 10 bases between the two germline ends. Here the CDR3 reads CASSSRGSEQYF. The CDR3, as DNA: TGTGCCAGCAGCTCACGGGGCAGCGAGCAGTACTTC.

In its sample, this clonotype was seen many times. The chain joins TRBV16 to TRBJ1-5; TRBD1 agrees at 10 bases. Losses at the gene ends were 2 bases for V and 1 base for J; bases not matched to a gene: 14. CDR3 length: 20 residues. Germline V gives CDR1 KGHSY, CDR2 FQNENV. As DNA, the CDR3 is TGTGCCAGCAGCCAACAACACACGGGACAGGGGCTTTTAAGCAATCAGCCCCAGCATTTT. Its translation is CASSQQHTGQGLLSNQPQHF.

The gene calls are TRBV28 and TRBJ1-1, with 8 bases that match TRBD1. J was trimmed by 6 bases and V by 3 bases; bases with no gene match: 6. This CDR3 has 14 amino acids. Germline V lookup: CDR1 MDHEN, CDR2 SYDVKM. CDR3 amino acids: CASSFPQGAAEAFF. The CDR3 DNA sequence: TGTGCCAGCAGTTTTCCGCAGGGGGCCGCTGAAGCTTTCTTT.

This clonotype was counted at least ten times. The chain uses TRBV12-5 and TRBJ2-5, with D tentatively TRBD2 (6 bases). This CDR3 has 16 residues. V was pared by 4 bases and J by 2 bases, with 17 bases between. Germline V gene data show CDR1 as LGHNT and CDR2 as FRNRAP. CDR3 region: CASGSDRDLNQETQYF. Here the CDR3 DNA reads TGTGCTAGTGGTTCCGACCGGGACTTGAATCAAGAGACCCAGTACTTC.

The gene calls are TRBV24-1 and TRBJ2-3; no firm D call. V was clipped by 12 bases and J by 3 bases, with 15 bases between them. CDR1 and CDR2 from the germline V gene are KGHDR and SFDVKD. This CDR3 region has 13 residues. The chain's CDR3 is CAAKAGNTDTQYF. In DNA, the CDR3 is TGTGCCGCCAAGGCCGGTAATACAGATACGCAGTATTTT.

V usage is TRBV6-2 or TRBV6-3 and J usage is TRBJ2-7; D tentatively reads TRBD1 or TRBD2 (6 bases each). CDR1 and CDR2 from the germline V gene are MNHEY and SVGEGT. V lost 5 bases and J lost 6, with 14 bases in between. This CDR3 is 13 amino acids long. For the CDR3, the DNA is TGTGCCAGCAGTGCGACATGGGGGGCCGAGCAGTACTTC. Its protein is CASSATWGAEQYF.

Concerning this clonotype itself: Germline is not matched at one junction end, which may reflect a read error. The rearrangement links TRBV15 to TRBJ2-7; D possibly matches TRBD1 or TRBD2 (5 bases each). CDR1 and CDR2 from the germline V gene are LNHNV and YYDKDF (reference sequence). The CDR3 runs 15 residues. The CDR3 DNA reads TGTGCAACCAGCAGGCCTCGGGACGGTTCCTACGAGCAGTACTTC. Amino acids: CATSRPRDGSYEQYF.

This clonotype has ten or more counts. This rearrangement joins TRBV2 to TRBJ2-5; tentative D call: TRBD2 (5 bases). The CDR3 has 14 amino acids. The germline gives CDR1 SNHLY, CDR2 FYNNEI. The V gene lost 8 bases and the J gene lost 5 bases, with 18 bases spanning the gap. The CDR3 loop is CASEFRTEVETQYF. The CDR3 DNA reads TGTGCCAGCGAGTTTCGGACTGAGGTGGAGACCCAGTACTTC. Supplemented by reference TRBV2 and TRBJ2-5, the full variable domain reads EPEVTQTPSHQVTQMGQEVILRCVPISNHLYFYWYRQILGQKVEFLVSFYNNEISEKSEIFDDQFSVERPDGSNFTLKIRSTKLEDSAMYFCASEFRTEVETQYFGPGTRLLVL.

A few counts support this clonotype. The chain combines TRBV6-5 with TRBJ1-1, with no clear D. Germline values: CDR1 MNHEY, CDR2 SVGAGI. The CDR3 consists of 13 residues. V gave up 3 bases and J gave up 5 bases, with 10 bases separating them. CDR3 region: CASSYLGSTEAFF. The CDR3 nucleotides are TGTGCCAGCAGTTATTTGGGCAGTACTGAAGCTTTCTTT.

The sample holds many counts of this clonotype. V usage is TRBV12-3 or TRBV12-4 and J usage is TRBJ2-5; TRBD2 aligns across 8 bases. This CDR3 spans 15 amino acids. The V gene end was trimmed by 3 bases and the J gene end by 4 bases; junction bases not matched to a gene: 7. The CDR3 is CASSFAVGRVETQYF. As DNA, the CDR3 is TGTGCCAGCAGTTTCGCGGTCGGGAGGGTAGAGACCCAGTACTTC.

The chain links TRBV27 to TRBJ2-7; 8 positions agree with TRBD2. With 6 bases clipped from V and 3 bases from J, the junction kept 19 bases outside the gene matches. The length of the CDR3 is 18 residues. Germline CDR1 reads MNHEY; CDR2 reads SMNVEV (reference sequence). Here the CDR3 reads CASSPLGTAGALHYEQYF. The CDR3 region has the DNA TGTGCCAGCAGCCCCTTAGGAACAGCGGGGGCCCTTCACTACGAGCAGTACTTC.

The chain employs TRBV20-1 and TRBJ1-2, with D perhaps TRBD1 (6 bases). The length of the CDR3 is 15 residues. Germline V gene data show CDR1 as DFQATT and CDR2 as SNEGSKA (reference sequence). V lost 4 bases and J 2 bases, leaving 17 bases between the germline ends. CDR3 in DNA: TGCAGTGCTAAAAGCTTAGGGGGGAGAAACTATGGCTACACCTTC. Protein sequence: CSAKSLGGRNYGYTF.

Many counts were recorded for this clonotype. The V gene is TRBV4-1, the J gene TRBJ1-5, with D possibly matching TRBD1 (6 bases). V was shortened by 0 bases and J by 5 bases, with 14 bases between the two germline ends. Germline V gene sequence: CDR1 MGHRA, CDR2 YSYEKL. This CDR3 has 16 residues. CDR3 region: CASSQDGFQGYQPQHF. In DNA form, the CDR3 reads TGCGCCAGCAGCCAAGATGGATTCCAGGGGTATCAGCCCCAGCATTTT.

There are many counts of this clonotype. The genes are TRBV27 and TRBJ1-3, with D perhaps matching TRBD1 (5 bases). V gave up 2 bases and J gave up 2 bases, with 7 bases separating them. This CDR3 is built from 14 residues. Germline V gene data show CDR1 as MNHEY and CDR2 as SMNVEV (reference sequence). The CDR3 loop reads CASSLMGPGNTIYF. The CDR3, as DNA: TGTGCCAGCAGTTTAATGGGACCTGGAAACACCATATATTTT.

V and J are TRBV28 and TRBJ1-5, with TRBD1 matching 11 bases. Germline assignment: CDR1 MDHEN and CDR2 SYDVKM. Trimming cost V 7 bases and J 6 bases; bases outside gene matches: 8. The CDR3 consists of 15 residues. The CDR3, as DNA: TGTGCCAGCACCCCGGACAGGGGGCAAGGTCAGCCCCAGCATTTT. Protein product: CASTPDRGQGQPQHF.

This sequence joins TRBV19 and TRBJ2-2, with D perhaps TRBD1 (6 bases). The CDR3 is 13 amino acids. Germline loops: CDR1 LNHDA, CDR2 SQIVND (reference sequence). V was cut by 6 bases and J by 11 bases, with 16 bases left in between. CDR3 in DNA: TGTGCCAGTAGCCAGGGGACAAGCGGAGAGCTGTTTTTT. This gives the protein CASSQGTSGELFF.

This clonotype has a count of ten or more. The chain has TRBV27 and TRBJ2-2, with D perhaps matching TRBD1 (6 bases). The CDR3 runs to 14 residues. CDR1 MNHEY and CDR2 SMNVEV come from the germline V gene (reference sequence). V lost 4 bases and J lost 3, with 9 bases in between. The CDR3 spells CASSSSGDTGELFF. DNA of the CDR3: TGTGCCAGCAGTTCGTCAGGGGACACCGGGGAGCTGTTTTTT.

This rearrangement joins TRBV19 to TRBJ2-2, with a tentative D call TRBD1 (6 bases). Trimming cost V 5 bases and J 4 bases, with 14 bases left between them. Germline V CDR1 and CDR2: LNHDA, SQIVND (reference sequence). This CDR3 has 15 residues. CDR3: CASSSHRVSTGELFF. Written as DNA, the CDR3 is TGTGCCAGTAGTTCCCACAGGGTTAGCACCGGGGAGCTGTTTTTT.

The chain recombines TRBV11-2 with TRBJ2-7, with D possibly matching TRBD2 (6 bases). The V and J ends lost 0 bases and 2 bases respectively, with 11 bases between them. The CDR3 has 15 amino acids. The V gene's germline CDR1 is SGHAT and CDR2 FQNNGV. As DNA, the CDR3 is TGTGCCAGCAGCTTAGAACGCGGCGGGACCTACGAGCAGTACTTC. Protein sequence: CASSLERGGTYEQYF. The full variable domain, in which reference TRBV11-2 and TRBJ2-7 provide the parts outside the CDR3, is EAGVAQSPRYKIIEKRQSVAFWCNPISGHATLYWYQQILGQGPKLLIQFQNNGVVDDSQLPKDRFSAERLKGVDSTLKIQPAKLEDSAVYLCASSLERGGTYEQYFGPGTRLTVT.

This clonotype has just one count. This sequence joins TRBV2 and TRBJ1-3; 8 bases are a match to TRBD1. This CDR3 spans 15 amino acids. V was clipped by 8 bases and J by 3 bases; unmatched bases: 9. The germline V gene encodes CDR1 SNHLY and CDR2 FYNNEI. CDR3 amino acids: CASLWTGLNGNTIYF. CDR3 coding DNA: TGTGCCAGCCTATGGACAGGGCTCAATGGAAACACCATATATTTT.

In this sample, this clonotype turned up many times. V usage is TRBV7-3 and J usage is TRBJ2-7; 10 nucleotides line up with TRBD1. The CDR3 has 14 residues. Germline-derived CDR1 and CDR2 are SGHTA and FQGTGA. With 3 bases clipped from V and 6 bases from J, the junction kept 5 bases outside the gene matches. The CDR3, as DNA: TGTGCCAGCAGCTTGACAGGGGGCGGAGGCGAGCAGTACTTC. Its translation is CASSLTGGGGEQYF. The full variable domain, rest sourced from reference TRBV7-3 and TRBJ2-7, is GAGVSQTPSNKVTEKGKYVELRCDPISGHTALYWYRQSLGQGPEFLIYFQGTGAADDSGLPNDRFFAVRPEGSVSTLKIQRTERGDSAVYLCASSLTGGGGEQYFGPGTRLTVT.

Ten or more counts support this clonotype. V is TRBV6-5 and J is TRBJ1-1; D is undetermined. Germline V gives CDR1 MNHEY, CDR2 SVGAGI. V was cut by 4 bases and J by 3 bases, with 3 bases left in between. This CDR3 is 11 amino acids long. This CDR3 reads CASSFYTEAFF. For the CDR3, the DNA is TGTGCCAGCAGTTTTTACACTGAAGCTTTCTTT.

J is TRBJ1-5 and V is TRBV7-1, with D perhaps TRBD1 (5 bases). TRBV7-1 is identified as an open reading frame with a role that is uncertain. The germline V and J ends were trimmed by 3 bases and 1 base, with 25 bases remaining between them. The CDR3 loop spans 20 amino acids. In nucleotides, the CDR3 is TGTGCCAGCAGCTCCTTACAGGTCCCCAGGCGTAAACCGAGCAATCAGCCCCAGCATTTT. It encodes CASSSLQVPRRKPSNQPQHF.